This TCR beta chain appears in the sequencing data of a study of graft-versus-host responses after intestinal transplantation. The overall study: Each patient got anti-thymocyte globulin induction, then tacrolimus and steroids for about 3 years. Study-level results: In recipient marrow, GvH clones were found, and some appeared first in ileum or blood.

Concerning this clone itself: The antigen is unknown.

Profiling relied on immunoSEQ multiplex PCR, and the TCRdb table lists in-frame clones only, not all of them. The sample comprises 12,000 or so clones, 60% to 85% of which are singletons, and 30% to 40% rests with the top ten. V shed 6 bases and J shed 1 base, with 13 bases lying between them. The CDR3 has 14 amino acids. Germline V gene lookup returns CDR1 KGHSH and CDR2 LQKENI. Sequences were derived from PBMCs, sampled roughly 74 weeks after intestinal transplant. The chain has TRBV18 and TRBJ2-7; TRBD1 might be the D (7 bases). This TCR derives from a human patient who received an intestinal transplant, so some T cells may come from the graft donor. In nucleotides, the CDR3 is TGTGCCAGCTCCCCGGCAGGGGGGTCCTACGAGCAGTACTTC. Its protein product is CASSPAGGSYEQYF.